A selection of T cell receptor beta chains follows, all from one sample in a study of beta chain features in type 1 diabetes. The repertoire was sequenced with immunoSEQ multiplex PCR; TCRdb's copy has only in-frame clones and lacks some. The data contain 330,000 or so clones, around 12% of them seen just once; the ten biggest clones take up 0.0095% to 0.011%. The source material was naive CD4+ T cells from blood. The receptors shown here come from a woman between 18 and 29 years old with type 1 diabetes. CDR3s include the opening cysteine and the closing phenylalanine or tryptophan. A D gene is named only where the DNA matches it firmly. Rows give clone size only sometimes, using once, few, many, or a class for an expanded clone.

j_gene,v_gene,abundance,d_gene,CDR3nt,CDR3aa
TRBJ1-5,TRBV30,.,.,TGTGCCTGGAGTCGCGGCGGCGGGGGCAATCAGCCCCAGCATTTT,CAWSRGGGGNQPQHF
TRBJ2-1,TRBV7-8,few,TRBD1,TGTGCCAGCAGCTGGGGACAGGGCAGGGATAGCTCCTACAATGAGCAGTTCTTC,CASSWGQGRDSSYNEQFF
TRBJ1-2,TRBV28,.,TRBD1,TGTGCCAGCAGTCCGGGACAGGTACACGGAGTCGCCTTC,CASSPGQVHGVAF
TRBJ2-4,TRBV7-8,few,.,TGTGCCAGCAGCCCCCCCGGAGGGGTAGCGGACATTCAGTACTTC,CASSPPGGVADIQYF
TRBJ2-7,TRBV6-1,few,.,TGTGCCAGCAGCCTATTCGACACAGAGCAGTACTTC,CASSLFDTEQYF
TRBJ2-3,TRBV7-2,.,TRBD2,TGTGCCAGCTATCTTAGGATAGCGGGGGTCACAGATACGCAGTATTTT,CASYLRIAGVTDTQYF
TRBJ2-1,TRBV30,few,.,TGTGCCTGGACACGGGACTCCTACAATGAGCAGTTCTTC,CAWTRDSYNEQFF
TRBJ2-7,TRBV30,few,TRBD2,TGTGCCTGGAGAGTAGCGGGAGCCTCGCACGAGCAGTACTTC,CAWRVAGASHEQYF
TRBJ2-7,TRBV15,few,TRBD2,TGTGCCACCAGCGGACCAGCGGGGGGCCGCCACGAGCAGTACTTC,CATSGPAGGRHEQYF
TRBJ1-2,TRBV7-2,.,.,TGTGCCAGCAGCCCCCTCCCGGGGTACACCTTC,CASSPLPGYTF
TRBJ1-2,TRBV30,.,.,TGTGCCTGGAGTGGGAGTCGCGGCTACACCTTC,CAWSGSRGYTF
TRBJ2-7,TRBV30,few,.,TGTGCCTGGAGTAACCGACAGTCACCGAGCTCCTACGAGCAGTACTTC,CAWSNRQSPSSYEQYF
TRBJ2-7,TRBV13,.,.,TGTGCCAGCAGCTTTAAAGGTTACAGCTCCTACGAGCAGTACTTC,CASSFKGYSSYEQYF
TRBJ1-1,TRBV7-9,.,.,TGTGCCAGCAGCACTATGGCGCACGTGACTAGCTCTTTCTTT,CASSTMAHVTSSFF
TRBJ1-5,TRBV10-3,few,.,TGTGCCATCAGTGAGTTCAGGGAAAGCAATCAGCCCCAGCATTTT,CAISEFRESNQPQHF
TRBJ1-5,TRBV7-9,few,.,TGTGCCAGCAGCCGCGACGGCGGCCAATACCAGCCCCAGCATTTT,CASSRDGGQYQPQHF
TRBJ2-1,TRBV4-3,.,TRBD2,TGCGCCAGCAGCCAATCAAAAAGGACTAGCGGGACTCAAGAGCAGTTCTTC,CASSQSKRTSGTQEQFF
TRBJ2-2,TRBV4-3,once,.,TGCGCCAGCAGCCCCGGGTTAGCACCCCCCGGGGAGCTGTTTTTT,CASSPGLAPPGELFF
TRBJ2-3,TRBV5-1,few,.,TGCGCCAGCAGCTTTCCGGGGAGCACAGATACGCAGTATTTT,CASSFPGSTDTQYF
TRBJ2-3,TRBV5-6,few,TRBD1,TGTGCCAGCAGCTCAACCGCCGGACAGGGCACAGATACGCAGTATTTT,CASSSTAGQGTDTQYF
TRBJ2-7,TRBV5-1,few,TRBD2,TGCGCCAGCAGCTTCCTAGCGGGGTCTACCTACGAGCAGTACTTC,CASSFLAGSTYEQYF
TRBJ2-3,TRBV20-1,.,TRBD2,TGCAGTGCTAGGGGGAGGGCAGGGCAGTATTTT,CSARGRAGQYF
TRBJ2-1,TRBV4-1,.,.,TGCGCCAGCAGCCAATCATCCCAGGGCCGGGATGAGCAGTTCTTC,CASSQSSQGRDEQFF
TRBJ2-5,TRBV7-9,few,TRBD2,TGTGCCAGCAGCTTAGTGGGACTACCAGAGACCCAGTACTTC,CASSLVGLPETQYF
TRBJ1-2,TRBV5-4,.,.,TGTGCCAGCAGCCTCGGGACAACTAACTATGGCTACACCTTC,CASSLGTTNYGYTF
TRBJ1-1,TRBV4-3,few,.,TGCGCCAGCAGCCAAGATTATGGCGGAGAAGCTTTCTTT,CASSQDYGGEAFF
TRBJ1-1,TRBV25-1,.,.,TGTGCCAGCAGTGAAACAGGAGTACAGGGAGGGGCTGAAGCTTTCTTT,CASSETGVQGGAEAFF
TRBJ2-7,TRBV5-6,.,.,TGTGCCAGCAGTGTCTGGAGCAACGAGCAGTACTTC,CASSVWSNEQYF
TRBJ1-5,TRBV30,.,.,TGTGCCTGGAGTCTTGGGGGGTCAGGACAGCCCCAGCATTTT,CAWSLGGSGQPQHF
TRBJ2-5,TRBV5-1,few,.,TGCGCCAGCAGTTCAGTGGGAACTAGTCATGAGACCCAGTACTTC,CASSSVGTSHETQYF
TRBJ1-2,TRBV9,.,TRBD1,TGTGCCAGCAGCGTAGCCCGACAGGGCGGCTATGGCTACACCTTC,CASSVARQGGYGYTF
TRBJ2-1,TRBV5-1,.,TRBD2,TGCGCCAGCAGTAAACACCGGGAGGGGAGAGAGCAGTTCTTC,CASSKHREGREQFF
TRBJ2-2,TRBV30,few,.,TGTGCCTGGAGTGTCGGAGCCGGGGAGCTGTTTTTT,CAWSVGAGELFF
TRBJ1-5,TRBV29-1,few,TRBD1,TGCAGCGTCCGGGACAGCTTAAATCAGCCCCAGCATTTT,CSVRDSLNQPQHF
TRBJ2-1,TRBV5-1,few,TRBD1,TGCGCCAGCAGCTTGTTACAGGGGGCGGATGAGCAGTTCTTC,CASSLLQGADEQFF
TRBJ2-5,TRBV18,.,.,TGTGCCAGCTCACCACTATCAGAGACCCAGTACTTC,CASSPLSETQYF
TRBJ1-6,TRBV5-1,few,.,TGCGCCAGCAGCTTGGCTGGGAGATCACCCCTCCACTTT,CASSLAGRSPLHF
TRBJ2-5,TRBV9,few,.,TGTGCCAGCAGACGGACTGCCCAGACTCAAGAGACCCAGTACTTC,CASRRTAQTQETQYF
TRBJ2-7,TRBV10-2,few,.,TGCGCCAGCAGTGAGCGCGGTTACGAGCAGTACTTC,CASSERGYEQYF
TRBJ2-6,TRBV23-1,few,.,TGCGCCAGCAGTCAGTACTCTGGGGCCAACGTCCTGACTTTC,CASSQYSGANVLTF
TRBJ1-5,TRBV2,few,TRBD1,TGTGCCAGCAGGGACCGGACAGGGGGCAATCAGCCCCAGCATTTT,CASRDRTGGNQPQHF
TRBJ1-2,TRBV9,few,TRBD1,TGTGCCAGCAGCGTGGGACAGGGGAGATATGGCTACACCTTC,CASSVGQGRYGYTF
TRBJ2-7,TRBV16,few,.,TGTGCCAGCAGCCAGACTCCGACCGCCTACGAGCAGTACTTC,CASSQTPTAYEQYF
TRBJ2-7,TRBV7-8,.,TRBD1,TGTGCCAGCAGTGCTACAGGGGGCATGGGCGAGCAGTACTTC,CASSATGGMGEQYF
TRBJ2-2,TRBV21-1,few,.,TGTGCCAGCAAAATTGAGGTTTGGCGGTCCACCGGGGAGCTGTTTTTT,CASKIEVWRSTGELFF
TRBJ1-5,TRBV2,few,.,TGTGCCAGCAGTGACAACAATCAGCCCCAGCATTTT,CASSDNNQPQHF
TRBJ2-7,TRBV18,few,.,TGTGCCAGCTCACCACCGCGCCAGGGAACCCTCTACGAGCAGTACTTC,CASSPPRQGTLYEQYF
TRBJ1-2,TRBV19,.,TRBD1,TGTGCCAGTAGTAGGAAACCGGGACAGGTGGACTTCTATGGCTACACCTTC,CASSRKPGQVDFYGYTF
TRBJ2-3,TRBV7-6,.,TRBD2,TGTGCCAGCAGCTTACGAGCGGGAGTCGGAATAGATACGCAGTATTTT,CASSLRAGVGIDTQYF